This T cell receptor beta chain was sequenced during a study of technical replicates of blood from a handful of donors. Here immunoSEQ multiplex PCR was the method, and the copy in TCRdb shows in-frame clones only, minus some. The sample consists of 55,000 to 75,000 clones, about 94% of them appearing once. The sequencing sample was made of T cells isolated from PBMCs. This clonotype was obtained from a human donor in good health.

CDR3 sequence reads: CASSVDRQKLFF. The CDR3 DNA reads TGTGCCAGCAGTGTGGACAGGCAAAAACTGTTTTTT. This rearrangement joins TRBV28 to TRBJ1-4; TRBD1 aligns across 7 bases. V was pared by 5 bases and J by 9 bases, with 3 bases of the junction left unmatched. This CDR3 has 12 residues. Germline loops: CDR1 MDHEN, CDR2 SYDVKM.